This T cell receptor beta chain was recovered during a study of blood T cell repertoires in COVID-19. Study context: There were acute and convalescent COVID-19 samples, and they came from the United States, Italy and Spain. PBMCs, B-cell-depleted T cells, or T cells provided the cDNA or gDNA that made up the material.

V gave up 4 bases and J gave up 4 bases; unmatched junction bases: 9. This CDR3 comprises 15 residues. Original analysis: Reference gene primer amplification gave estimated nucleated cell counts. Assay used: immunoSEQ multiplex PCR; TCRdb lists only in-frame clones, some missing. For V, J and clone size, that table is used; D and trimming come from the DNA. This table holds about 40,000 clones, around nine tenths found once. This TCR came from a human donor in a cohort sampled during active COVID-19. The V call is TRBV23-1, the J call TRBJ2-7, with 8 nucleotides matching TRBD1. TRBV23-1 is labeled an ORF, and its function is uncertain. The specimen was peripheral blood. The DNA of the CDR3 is TGCGCCAGCAGTCGACGGACAGGGTTTCTGTACGAGCAGTACTTC. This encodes CASSRRTGFLYEQYF.